The clone carrying this T cell receptor (beta chain) appeared a few times. The data stem from a study of blood T cell repertoires in COVID-19. Sequenced by immunoSEQ multiplex PCR; TCRdb stores in-frame clones only, minus some. The sample includes fewer than 200,000 clones, 80% of them seen just once. V lost 1 base, J lost 3 bases, and 12 bases lay in between. Germline V gene data show CDR1 as LGHNA and CDR2 as YNFKEQ. CDR3 size: 15 residues. The sequencing input was peripheral blood. The chain joins TRBV4-2 to TRBJ1-1; a weak D match, TRBD1 (5 bases). The sequence derives from a man aged 60-69 years with acute or convalescent COVID-19. CDR3 in amino acids: CASSQVPREDTEAFF. The DNA of the CDR3 is TGTGCCAGCAGCCAAGTCCCCAGGGAGGACACTGAAGCTTTCTTT.